One and the same sample provided the 10 T cell receptor beta chains below, sequenced in a study of cytomegalovirus exposure and HLA in healthy donors. The PCR ran on 60 Vbeta and 13 Jbeta primers. The table came from immunoSEQ multiplex PCR; TCRdb's copy has only in-frame clones and leaves some out. In the table there are roughly 100,000 clones, about four fifths of which are singletons. The sequenced sample consisted of PBMCs. These receptors all come from a man aged 40-55 years in good health and CMV-seronegative.

J is TRBJ1-2 and V is TRBV18, with TRBD1 as a possible D gene (5 bases). The CDR3 loop spans 12 amino acids. Germline V gene sequence: CDR1 KGHSH, CDR2 LQKENI. V lost 4 bases to trimming and J lost 5 bases, with 8 bases between them. The CDR3 region is CASSLTEYGYTF. The CDR3 region has the DNA TGTGCCAGCTCACTGACAGAGTATGGCTACACCTTC.

In DNA, the CDR3 is TGCGCCAGCAGCCCTCCGGAGAGGAACACTGAAGCTTTCTTT. Residues: CASSPPERNTEAFF. The J gene is TRBJ1-1, the V gene TRBV4-1, with D uncertain. CDR1 and CDR2 from the germline V gene are MGHRA and YSYEKL. Between the trimmed V and J ends, which lost 4 bases and 1 base, there was a span of 10 bases. The CDR3 totals 14 residues.

V usage is TRBV13 and J usage is TRBJ1-2; 7 nucleotides agree with TRBD1. The CDR3 length is 12 residues. Germline loops: CDR1 PRHDT, CDR2 FYEKMQ (reference sequence). J gave up 4 bases and V 5 bases, and 1 base lay outside the gene matches. CDR3 in amino acids: CASSPGGYGYTF. CDR3 DNA sequence: TGTGCCAGCAGCCCAGGGGGCTATGGCTACACCTTC.

This chain uses TRBV10-3 with TRBJ1-5; 9 bases map to TRBD1. CDR3 length: 14 amino acids. V was pared by 10 bases and J by 8 bases, with 12 bases of the junction left unmatched. Germline V lookup: CDR1 ENHRY, CDR2 SYGVKD. The CDR3 DNA reads TGTGCCAGCAGGGACAGGGAAGCAGTAAAGCCCCAGCATTTT. Amino acids: CASRDREAVKPQHF.

This clone has more than one count but fewer than ten. The J gene is TRBJ1-1, the V gene TRBV14, with unresolved D. Trimming shortened V by 3 bases and J by 1 base, and 6 bases separated the two germline ends. Germline V gene sequence: CDR1 SGHDN, CDR2 FVKESK. CDR3 size: 13 residues. In DNA, the CDR3 is TGTGCCAGCAGCCAGGGAGAGAACACTGAAGCTTTCTTT. Amino acid sequence: CASSQGENTEAFF.

V usage is TRBV11-3 and J usage is TRBJ2-2; perhaps TRBD2 as D (6 bases). The germline gives CDR1 SGHNT, CDR2 YENEEA. The CDR3 is 16 amino acids. V was trimmed by 5 bases and J by 1 base, leaving 14 bases between them. CDR3 protein: CASSPRRRENTGELFF. The DNA for the CDR3 is TGTGCCAGCAGCCCCCGGAGGCGGGAGAACACCGGGGAGCTGTTTTTT.

The chain is built from TRBV30 and TRBJ1-1, with a possible D match to TRBD1 (5 bases). The V end was cut by 0 bases, the J end by 0 bases, with 17 bases between. The CDR3 sequence is 17 residues long. Germline V gives CDR1 GTSNPN, CDR2 SVGIG (reference sequence). The CDR3 DNA reads as TGTGCCTGGAGTGTTTCGCAGGGCGGGAGGGTGAACACTGAAGCTTTCTTT. This gives the protein CAWSVSQGGRVNTEAFF.

The chain links TRBV28 to TRBJ2-5; weak D call: TRBD2 (5 bases). The CDR3 has 15 residues. CDR1 MDHEN and CDR2 SYDVKM come from the germline V gene. Trimming cost V 3 bases and J 0 bases, with 11 bases left between them. CDR3 in DNA: TGTGCCAGCAGTTTTAAAGGGAGTTACCAAGAGACCCAGTACTTC. This translates into CASSFKGSYQETQYF.

The CDR3 sequence is CASSNRDSNEKLFF. The CDR3 coding sequence is TGTGCCAGCAGCAACCGGGACTCCAATGAAAAACTGTTTTTT. The chain is built from TRBV21-1 and TRBJ1-4. TRBV21-1 is annotated as a pseudogene. The CDR3 sequence is 14 residues long.

J is TRBJ2-2 and V is TRBV19, with 9 bases lining up with TRBD1. The trim removed 7 bases at V and 1 base at J, leaving 4 bases unmatched. This CDR3 is built from 15 residues. The germline gives CDR1 LNHDA, CDR2 SQIVND (reference sequence). This CDR3 is CASNLGQGNTGELFF. Written as DNA, the CDR3 is TGTGCCAGTAACCTGGGACAGGGGAACACCGGGGAGCTGTTTTTT. The variable domain in full, with the rest retrieved from reference TRBV19 and TRBJ2-2, is DGGITQSPKYLFRKEGQNVTLSCEQNLNHDAMYWYRQDPGQGLRLIYYSQIVNDFQKGDIAEGYSVSREKKESFPLTVTSAQKNPTAFYLCASNLGQGNTGELFFGEGSRLTVL.